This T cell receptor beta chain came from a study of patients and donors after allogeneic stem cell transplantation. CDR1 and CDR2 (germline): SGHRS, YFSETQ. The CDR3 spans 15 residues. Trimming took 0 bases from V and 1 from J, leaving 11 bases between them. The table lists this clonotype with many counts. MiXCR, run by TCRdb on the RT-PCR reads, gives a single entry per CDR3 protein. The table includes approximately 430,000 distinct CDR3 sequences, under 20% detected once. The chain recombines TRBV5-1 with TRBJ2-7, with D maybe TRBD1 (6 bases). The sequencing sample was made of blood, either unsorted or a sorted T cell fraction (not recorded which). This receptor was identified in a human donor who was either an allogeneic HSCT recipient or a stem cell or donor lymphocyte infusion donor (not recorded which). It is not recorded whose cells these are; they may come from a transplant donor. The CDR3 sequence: CASSLEGRGSYEQYF. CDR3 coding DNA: TGCGCCAGCAGCTTGGAGGGCAGGGGTTCCTACGAGCAGTACTTC.